This section outlines one T cell receptor (beta chain) sequence together with its context. A much bigger clone sits one base away, suggesting this may be a read error. A 10 ml volume of fresh peripheral blood provided the PBMCs. From RNA transcripts, TCR beta CDR3 regions were amplified. An initial round of RT-PCR targeting the TCR CDR3 relied on the HTBI primer set. TCRdb re-analysed the multiplex PCR reads in MiXCR, keeping a single row per CDR3 protein. The sample consists of 460,000 or so distinct CDR3 sequences, approximately 15% of them appearing once. This entry comes from a study of T cells in Graves' hyperthyroidism and ophthalmopathy. The CDR3 sequence is 14 residues long. The V gene's germline CDR1 is ENHRY and CDR2 SYGVKD.

This chain connects TRBV10-3 to TRBJ1-5, with TRBD1 matching over 9 bases. The sequenced sample was blood. The TCR was taken from a young woman with Graves' hyperthyroidism. CDR3: CAISVRDRDQPQRF. The CDR3 nucleotides read TGTGCCATCAGTGTGCGGGACAGGGATCAGCCCCAGCGTTTT.